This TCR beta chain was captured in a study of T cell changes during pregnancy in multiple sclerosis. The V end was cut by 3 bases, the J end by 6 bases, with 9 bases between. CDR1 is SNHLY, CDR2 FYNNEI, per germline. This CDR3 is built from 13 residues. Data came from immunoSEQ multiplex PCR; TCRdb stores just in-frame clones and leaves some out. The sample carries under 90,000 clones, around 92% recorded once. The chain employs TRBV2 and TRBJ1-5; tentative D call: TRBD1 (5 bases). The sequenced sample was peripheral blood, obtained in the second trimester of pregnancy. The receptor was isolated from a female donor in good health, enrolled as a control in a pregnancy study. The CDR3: CASSEGQGQPQHF. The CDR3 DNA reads TGTGCCAGCAGTGAGGGGCAAGGTCAGCCCCAGCATTTT.